These 22 T cell receptor beta chains originate from one sample sequenced in a study of cytomegalovirus exposure and HLA in healthy donors. Researchers ran the PCR with 60 Vbeta and 13 Jbeta primers. The data were produced by immunoSEQ multiplex PCR, yet TCRdb's version contains in-frame clones alone and is incomplete. This sample carries approximately 190,000 clones, 78% of them seen once, and the ten largest clones take 11% to 15%. The sequencing input was PBMCs. These receptors originate from a young woman in good health and CMV-seropositive.

The chain couples TRBV7-9 to TRBJ1-1; perhaps TRBD1 as D (6 bases). V was cut by 3 bases and J by 7 bases, with 12 bases left in between. Germline values: CDR1 SEHNR, CDR2 FQNEAQ (reference sequence). The length of the CDR3 is 13 residues. In DNA, the CDR3 is TGTGCCAGCAGCTTGGGGGGGGCGTATGAAGCTTTCTTT. This gives the protein CASSLGGAYEAFF.

V gene TRBV7-6 combines with J gene TRBJ2-7, with a weak D call TRBD1 (5 bases). Trimming shortened V by 5 bases and J by 4 bases, and 18 bases separated the two germline ends. Germline V gene lookup returns CDR1 SGHVS and CDR2 FNYEAQ. The CDR3 totals 15 residues. CDR3 nucleotides: TGTGCCAGCAGCCCCGATTTAGGGGCATCTTACGAGCAGTACTTC. It specifies CASSPDLGASYEQYF.

The J gene is TRBJ2-5, the V gene TRBV25-1; possible D gene TRBD1, 5 bases. Deletions cut 3 bases from V and 5 bases from J, with 19 bases between. Germline CDR1 and CDR2: MGHDK and SYGVNS. This CDR3 contains 16 residues. As DNA, the CDR3 is TGTGCCAGCAGTGATTCTCCCAGGGTCAAGTCGGAGACCCAGTACTTC. It codes for CASSDSPRVKSETQYF.

The chain joins TRBV4-1 to TRBJ1-5; D is unresolved. The germline V and J ends were trimmed by 2 bases and 1 base, with 12 bases remaining between them. Germline CDR1 reads MGHRA; CDR2 reads YSYEKL. The CDR3 contains 16 residues. Here the CDR3 reads CASSQTGVPSNQPQHF. CDR3 coding DNA: TGCGCCAGCAGCCAAACCGGGGTTCCAAGCAATCAGCCCCAGCATTTT.

The chain couples TRBV28 to TRBJ1-4; 10 positions agree with TRBD1. Trimming removed 1 base from V and 4 bases from J; junction bases left unmatched: 6. The CDR3 runs 17 residues. Germline lookup yields CDR1 MDHEN and CDR2 SYDVKM. The CDR3 protein is CASSLSTGGADNEKLFF. The CDR3 DNA is TGTGCCAGCAGTTTATCGACAGGGGGCGCGGATAATGAAAAACTGTTTTTT. The full variable domain, completed using reference TRBV28 and TRBJ1-4, is DVKVTQSSRYLVKRTGEKVFLECVQDMDHENMFWYRQDPGLGLRLIYFSYDVKMKEKGDIPEGYSVSREKKERFSLILESASTNQTSMYLCASSLSTGGADNEKLFFGSGTQLSVL.

The V gene is TRBV6-1, the J gene TRBJ2-1; TRBD1 matches at 10 bases. The CDR3 sequence is 15 residues long. Germline V gene sequence: CDR1 MNHNS, CDR2 SASEGT. V gave up 7 bases and J gave up 4 bases; unmatched junction bases: 7. CDR3 region: CASIRDRGIYNEQFF. CDR3 nucleotide sequence: TGTGCCAGCATTAGGGACAGGGGTATTTACAATGAGCAGTTCTTC.

This rearrangement joins TRBV5-4 to TRBJ2-2, with TRBD2 matching 7 bases. After removal of 0 bases from V and 7 bases from J, the junction contained 6 bases not matched to a gene. This CDR3 is 15 amino acids long. The germline CDR1 and CDR2 sequences are SGHNT and YYREEE (reference sequence). The CDR3 nucleotides read TGTGCCAGCAGCTTGGGGACTAGTCAAAACGGGGAGCTGTTTTTT. Translated, it gives CASSLGTSQNGELFF.

The rearrangement links TRBV12-5 to TRBJ2-7; D perhaps matches TRBD1 (5 bases). Trimming removed 5 bases from V and 3 bases from J, with 14 bases in between. The CDR3 is 14 residues long. Germline CDR1 is LGHNT and CDR2 is FRNRAP. As DNA, the CDR3 is TGTGCTAGTGGTGCCGAGACAGCTTTCTACGAGCAGTACTTC. Translated, it gives CASGAETAFYEQYF.

This chain links TRBV5-5 with TRBJ2-7; TRBD1 matches at 8 bases. V lost 0 bases and J lost 5; bases outside the gene matches: 4. The CDR3 is made up of 14 amino acids. Germline lookup yields CDR1 SGHKS and CDR2 YYEKEE (reference sequence). The DNA for the CDR3 is TGTGCCAGCAGCTTGGAGGCAGGGGGCGACGAGCAGTACTTC. This encodes CASSLEAGGDEQYF.

The CDR3: CASSSRESQETQYF. As DNA, the CDR3 is TGTGCCAGCAGTTCCCGGGAGAGCCAAGAGACCCAGTACTTC. The chain recombines TRBV6-5 with TRBJ2-5; a weak D match, TRBD2 (6 bases). The V gene's germline CDR1 is MNHEY and CDR2 SVGAGI. V lost 4 bases to trimming and J lost 1 base, with 10 bases between them. CDR3 length equals 14 residues.

This chain uses TRBV30 with TRBJ2-1, with D possibly being TRBD2 (6 bases). Looked up from germline, CDR1 is GTSNPN and CDR2 is SVGIG (reference sequence). This CDR3 contains 12 residues. V was cut by 4 bases and J by 8 bases, with 12 bases left in between. The CDR3 here is CAWTGTQDEQFF. DNA for the CDR3: TGTGCCTGGACCGGGACTCAGGATGAGCAGTTCTTC.

This rearrangement joins TRBV30 to TRBJ2-2; 10 bases map to TRBD2. Germline V lookup: CDR1 GTSNPN, CDR2 SVGIG (reference sequence). The CDR3 loop spans 18 amino acids. Trimming at V came to 1 base and at J to 6 bases, leaving 14 bases not matched to a gene. This chain's CDR3 is CAWSDILTSGGAPGELFF. DNA of the CDR3: TGTGCCTGGAGTGATATATTGACGAGCGGGGGGGCCCCCGGGGAGCTGTTTTTT.

The chain couples TRBV5-1 to TRBJ2-7, with TRBD1 matching 7 bases. Trimming took 6 bases from V and 4 from J; bases not matched to a gene: 7. Germline V lookup: CDR1 SGHRS, CDR2 YFSETQ. The CDR3 spans 13 residues. The CDR3 bases are TGCGCCAGCATCCGGGACAGTCTTTACGAGCAGTACTTC. Amino acids: CASIRDSLYEQYF.

V gene TRBV5-1 combines with J gene TRBJ1-2; 7 bases map to TRBD1. CDR1 is SGHRS and CDR2 is YFSETQ in the germline V gene. J lost 2 bases, V lost 1 base, and 5 bases had no gene match. CDR3 length: 15 amino acids. The CDR3, as DNA: TGCGCCAGCAGCTTGAATACAGGGGCAAACTATGGCTACACCTTC. The encoded protein is CASSLNTGANYGYTF.

The J gene is TRBJ2-7, the V gene TRBV10-1, with D maybe TRBD2 (6 bases). The CDR3 totals 17 residues. Germline CDR1 WNHNN, CDR2 SYGVQD (reference sequence). The ends were cut back, 6 bases at V and 0 bases at J, with 21 bases in the middle. CDR3 region: CASRPVCPGLTSYEQYF. DNA for the CDR3: TGCGCCAGCAGACCCGTCTGTCCGGGACTCACCTCCTACGAGCAGTACTTC.

The V gene is TRBV6-1, the J gene TRBJ2-1; D call uncertain. The germline V gene has CDR1 MNHNS and CDR2 SASEGT. The CDR3 is made up of 14 amino acids. Trimming took off 1 base at V and 4 bases at J, with 8 bases between the two ends. The DNA of the CDR3 is TGTGCCAGCAGTGAAGGGAGCCAATACAATGAGCAGTTCTTC. As protein: CASSEGSQYNEQFF.

The chain links TRBV7-3 to TRBJ2-1; TRBD2 aligns across 9 bases. The junction had 7 bases not matched to a gene; V was cut back by 5 bases and J by 5 bases. This CDR3 has 15 residues. Per germline, CDR1 SGHTA and CDR2 FQGTGA. The CDR3 here is CASSASSGEHNEQFF. CDR3 nucleotides: TGTGCCAGCAGCGCATCTAGCGGGGAACACAATGAGCAGTTCTTC.

This clone was seen only once. The V and J genes are TRBV30 and TRBJ2-1; D is perhaps TRBD1 (5 bases). Germline CDR1 and CDR2: GTSNPN and SVGIG (reference sequence). The length of the CDR3 is 12 residues. Trimming left V 2 bases short and J 9 bases short, with 11 bases between. The CDR3, as DNA: TGTGCCTGGAGTCAAGGGGCTGGTGAGCAGTTCTTC. Translation gives CAWSQGAGEQFF.

This clone was counted a few times. The chain joins TRBV6-1 to TRBJ2-7; maybe TRBD2 (5 bases). This CDR3 has 15 residues. V gave up 2 bases and J gave up 3 bases, with 14 bases separating them. Germline V gene data show CDR1 as MNHNS and CDR2 as SASEGT. The CDR3 bases are TGTGCCAGCAGTGAACACACTAGATTGATCTACGAGCAGTACTTC. Its translation is CASSEHTRLIYEQYF.

This rearrangement joins TRBV6-6 to TRBJ2-7; 8 bases are a match to TRBD2. The CDR3 runs 14 residues. Looked up from germline, CDR1 is MNHNY and CDR2 is SVGAGI (reference sequence). Trimming at V came to 0 bases and at J to 4 bases, leaving 2 bases not matched to a gene. The CDR3 loop is CASSYSTSGYEQYF. CDR3 DNA: TGTGCCAGCAGTTACTCAACTAGCGGTTACGAGCAGTACTTC.

The J gene is TRBJ2-7, the V gene TRBV5-1, with 8 bases matching TRBD1. The CDR3 is made up of 14 amino acids. The ends lost 0 bases at V and 2 bases at J; junction bases unmatched: 1. In germline, CDR1 is SGHRS, CDR2 YFSETQ. CDR3 in DNA: TGCGCCAGCAGCTTGGAGACAGGGGCCTACGAGCAGTACTTC. This sequence encodes CASSLETGAYEQYF.

This chain connects TRBV11-2 to TRBJ1-1; weak D call: TRBD1 (5 bases). The germline V and J ends were trimmed by 1 base and 11 bases, with 11 bases remaining between them. CDR3 length equals 12 residues. Per germline, CDR1 SGHAT and CDR2 FQNNGV. In nucleotides, the CDR3 is TGTGCCAGCAGCTTAGTTAGGGGCTCGGCTTTCTTT. Translated: CASSLVRGSAFF. Looking up the rest from reference TRBV11-2 and TRBJ1-1 gives the full variable domain: EAGVAQSPRYKIIEKRQSVAFWCNPISGHATLYWYQQILGQGPKLLIQFQNNGVVDDSQLPKDRFSAERLKGVDSTLKIQPAKLEDSAVYLCASSLVRGSAFFGQGTRLTVV.